This is a list of T cell receptor beta chains from one sample in a study of T cells after yellow fever vaccination. TCRdb reanalysed the 5' RACE reads using MiXCR and keeps one entry per CDR3 protein. Of about 320,000 distinct CDR3 sequences in the sample, around 4.5% are singletons; the top ten hold roughly a fifth. The material sequenced was PBMCs, taken 15 days after the yellow fever booster vaccination. These receptors all come from a man aged 18 to 30 who received the YFV17D yellow fever vaccine. The CDR3 runs from the conserved cysteine through the conserved F or W. The D gene is left open where the match is weak. Part of the rows lack a size; the others show once, few, many or a class for expanded clones.

d_gene: -
abundance: many
j_gene: TRBJ1-2
len: 14
v_gene: TRBV29-1
CDR3aa: CSAGAVASNYGYTF
CDR3nt: TGCAGCGCGGGCGCGGTCGCCAGTAACTATGGCTACACCTTC

d_gene: -
abundance: many
j_gene: TRBJ1-1
len: 15
v_gene: TRBV10-3
CDR3aa: CAISGAPRQDTEAFF
CDR3nt: TGTGCCATCAGCGGCGCTCCTCGACAGGACACTGAAGCTTTCTTT

d_gene: -
abundance: many
j_gene: TRBJ1-1
len: 16
v_gene: TRBV5-6
CDR3aa: CASSLGQGGLRTEAFF
CDR3nt: TGTGCCAGCAGCTTGGGGCAGGGCGGGTTGCGCACTGAAGCTTTCTTT

d_gene: -
abundance: few
j_gene: TRBJ2-2
len: 14
v_gene: TRBV20-1
CDR3aa: CSARPWDWAGELFF
CDR3nt: TGCAGTGCTAGGCCGTGGGATTGGGCCGGGGAGCTGTTTTTT

d_gene: TRBD1
abundance: -
j_gene: TRBJ1-4
len: 15
v_gene: TRBV7-9
CDR3aa: CASSPRTGPNEKLFF
CDR3nt: TGTGCCAGCAGCCCGCGGACAGGCCCTAATGAAAAACTGTTTTTT

d_gene: -
abundance: few
j_gene: TRBJ2-7
len: 13
v_gene: TRBV4-1
CDR3aa: CASSHGSGYEQYF
CDR3nt: TGCGCCAGCAGCCATGGTAGCGGCTACGAGCAGTACTTC

d_gene: -
abundance: once
j_gene: TRBJ1-6
len: 16
v_gene: TRBV6-5
CDR3aa: CASSYRAYRMNSPLHF
CDR3nt: TGTGCCAGCAGTTACCGGGCGTACAGGATGAATTCACCCCTCCACTTT

d_gene: TRBD2
abundance: -
j_gene: TRBJ2-1
len: 14
v_gene: TRBV20-1
CDR3aa: CSARDSGGGNEQFF
CDR3nt: TGCAGTGCTAGAGATTCCGGGGGGGGCAATGAGCAGTTCTTC

d_gene: -
abundance: many
j_gene: TRBJ1-1
len: 10
v_gene: TRBV7-9
CDR3aa: CASSHTEAFF
CDR3nt: TGTGCCAGCAGCCACACTGAAGCTTTCTTT

d_gene: -
abundance: many
j_gene: TRBJ2-3
len: 12
v_gene: TRBV10-3
CDR3aa: CAISESTTTQYF
CDR3nt: TGTGCCATCAGTGAGTCAACAACTACGCAGTATTTT

d_gene: -
abundance: few
j_gene: TRBJ2-3
len: 15
v_gene: TRBV6-5
CDR3aa: CASSYDFTSTDTQYF
CDR3nt: TGTGCCAGCAGTTACGACTTCACTAGCACAGATACGCAGTATTTT

d_gene: TRBD1
abundance: few
j_gene: TRBJ2-2
len: 17
v_gene: TRBV2
CDR3aa: CASSEPDSGQLTGELFF
CDR3nt: TGTGCCAGCAGTGAACCAGACTCGGGACAGTTAACCGGGGAGCTGTTTTTT

d_gene: -
abundance: many
j_gene: TRBJ2-2
len: 15
v_gene: TRBV4-1
CDR3aa: CASSEIWQNTGELFF
CDR3nt: TGCGCCAGCAGCGAAATTTGGCAAAACACCGGGGAGCTGTTTTTT

d_gene: TRBD1
abundance: -
j_gene: TRBJ2-1
len: 16
v_gene: TRBV7-9
CDR3aa: CASSRWTGASYNEQFF
CDR3nt: TGTGCCAGCAGCCGATGGACAGGGGCCTCCTACAATGAGCAGTTCTTC

d_gene: -
abundance: many
j_gene: TRBJ2-2
len: 18
v_gene: TRBV4-3
CDR3aa: CASSPPREGRRTTGELFF
CDR3nt: TGCGCCAGCAGCCCTCCCCGTGAGGGACGAAGGACCACCGGGGAGCTGTTTTTT

d_gene: -
abundance: many
j_gene: TRBJ2-7
len: 13
v_gene: TRBV20-1
CDR3aa: CSAAPRAAYEQYF
CDR3nt: TGCAGTGCGGCCCCCAGGGCAGCCTACGAGCAGTACTTC

d_gene: -
abundance: many
j_gene: TRBJ1-1
len: 12
v_gene: TRBV5-6
CDR3aa: CASSLVLESSGF
CDR3nt: TGTGCCAGCAGCTTGGTTTTGGAGAGTAGCGGGTTT

d_gene: -
abundance: -
j_gene: TRBJ1-1
len: 12
v_gene: TRBV19
CDR3aa: CASMVWNTEAFF
CDR3nt: TGTGCCAGTATGGTTTGGAACACTGAAGCTTTCTTT

d_gene: -
abundance: -
j_gene: TRBJ1-6
len: 15
v_gene: TRBV7-9
CDR3aa: CASSSPGATNSPLHF
CDR3nt: TGTGCCAGCAGCTCCCCCGGGGCCACTAATTCACCCCTCCACTTT

d_gene: TRBD1
abundance: -
j_gene: TRBJ1-1
len: 14
v_gene: TRBV3-1
CDR3aa: CASSQAGGDSEAFF
CDR3nt: TGTGCCAGCAGCCAAGCGGGAGGGGACAGTGAAGCTTTCTTT

d_gene: TRBD2
abundance: many
j_gene: TRBJ2-3
len: 15
v_gene: TRBV5-1
CDR3aa: CASHPAGGIGEEQYF
CDR3nt: TGCGCCAGCCACCCAGCGGGGGGCATCGGGGAGGAGCAGTATTTT

d_gene: -
abundance: few
j_gene: TRBJ1-3
len: 14
v_gene: TRBV18
CDR3aa: CASSPAAAGNTIYF
CDR3nt: TGTGCCAGCTCACCTGCCGCTGCTGGAAACACCATATATTTT

d_gene: -
abundance: few
j_gene: TRBJ2-3
len: 11
v_gene: TRBV30
CDR3aa: CAWTSTDTQYF
CDR3nt: TGTGCCTGGACTAGCACAGATACGCAGTATTTT

d_gene: -
abundance: many
j_gene: TRBJ2-3
len: 13
v_gene: TRBV5-1
CDR3aa: CASSPDGTDTQYF
CDR3nt: TGCGCCAGCAGCCCGGACGGCACAGATACGCAGTATTTT

d_gene: TRBD2
abundance: many
j_gene: TRBJ2-4
len: 12
v_gene: TRBV6-2/TRBV6-3
CDR3aa: CASRGLATIQYF
CDR3nt: TGTGCCAGCAGGGGACTAGCAACCATTCAGTACTTC

d_gene: -
abundance: many
j_gene: TRBJ2-7
len: 16
v_gene: TRBV4-2
CDR3aa: CASSQEFSNSLHEQYF
CDR3nt: TGTGCCAGCAGCCAAGAGTTTAGCAACTCCCTCCACGAGCAGTACTTC

d_gene: -
abundance: -
j_gene: TRBJ2-1
len: 18
v_gene: TRBV7-8
CDR3aa: CASSLRGDPSSSYNEQFF
CDR3nt: TGTGCCAGCAGCTTAAGGGGGGACCCCTCCAGCTCCTACAATGAGCAGTTCTTC

d_gene: -
abundance: many
j_gene: TRBJ2-4
len: 14
v_gene: TRBV4-2
CDR3aa: CASSQDKGANIQYF
CDR3nt: TGTGCCAGCAGCCAAGATAAAGGGGCGAACATTCAGTACTTC

d_gene: TRBD1
abundance: few
j_gene: TRBJ1-5
len: 14
v_gene: TRBV28
CDR3aa: CASRADRDSQPQHF
CDR3nt: TGTGCCAGCAGAGCTGACAGGGACAGTCAGCCCCAGCATTTT